The clone carrying this T cell receptor (beta chain) was counted a few times. Its antigen remains unidentified. These data are taken from a study of cytomegalovirus exposure and HLA in healthy donors. Study results and limitations: V segments that were indistinguishable, TRBV6-2 and TRBV6-3 among them, were omitted from analysis. With later analysis, a missense DCLRE1C variant became linked to TCR beta V- and J-gene trimming.

13 Jbeta primers and 60 Vbeta primers were used for the PCR. Measured with immunoSEQ multiplex PCR; TCRdb has only the in-frame clones, and not every one. This table holds more than 85,000 clones, around 85% found once. The CDR3 is 15 amino acids. V gave up 3 bases and J gave up 3 bases; unmatched junction bases: 9. Germline lookup yields CDR1 SGHRS and CDR2 YFSETQ. The gene calls are TRBV5-1 and TRBJ2-7, with TRBD1 identical over 7 bases. The TCR was taken from a man aged 25 to 45 in good health and CMV-seropositive. Sequenced: PBMCs. The CDR3 region has the DNA TGCGCCAGCAGCTCCCCGGGACAGAGTTACTACGAGCAGTACTTC. Translating gives CASSSPGQSYYEQYF.